A selection of T cell receptor beta chains follows, all from one sample in a study of T cells in Graves' hyperthyroidism and ophthalmopathy. TCRdb reprocessed the multiplex PCR reads with MiXCR, giving one entry per CDR3 protein. Of under 350,000 distinct CDR3 sequences listed, approximately 17% were seen once; the top ten hold around 58%. Sample: blood. These TCRs come from a woman aged 55-69 years with Graves' ophthalmopathy. CDR3s leave out the opening cysteine and the closing phenylalanine or tryptophan.

j_gene: TRBJ2-4; v_gene: TRBV7-9; CDR3aa: ASSSRHLGDRKNIQY
j_gene: TRBJ2-1; v_gene: TRBV7-9; CDR3aa: ASSSRETSGRAEQF
j_gene: TRBJ2-4; v_gene: TRBV20-1; CDR3aa: SARSPSGGVNIQY
j_gene: TRBJ2-1; v_gene: TRBV7-8; CDR3aa: ASSLQRTSGRGEQF
j_gene: TRBJ1-6; v_gene: TRBV19; CDR3aa: ASSTGYEGSPLH
j_gene: TRBJ2-7; v_gene: TRBV6-2/TRBV6-3; CDR3aa: ASSASSYEQY
j_gene: TRBJ2-1; v_gene: TRBV7-6; CDR3aa: ASSQSLVAYNEQF
j_gene: TRBJ2-1; v_gene: TRBV5-1; CDR3aa: ASTIAGFDEQF
j_gene: TRBJ1-2; v_gene: TRBV28; CDR3aa: ASSQYGRNYGYT
j_gene: TRBJ1-1; v_gene: TRBV5-1; CDR3aa: ASSLDWNTEAF
j_gene: TRBJ1-1; v_gene: TRBV20-1; CDR3aa: SARAWDRGVTEAF
j_gene: TRBJ1-6; v_gene: TRBV7-2; CDR3aa: ASSLGSSRGSSYNSPLH
j_gene: TRBJ1-3; v_gene: TRBV6-1; CDR3aa: ASNLHGTGAGNTIY
j_gene: TRBJ2-4; v_gene: TRBV7-2; CDR3aa: ASSWGGSLAKNIQY
j_gene: TRBJ2-7; v_gene: TRBV19; CDR3aa: ASSILRGKMGEQY
j_gene: TRBJ1-1; v_gene: TRBV6-1; CDR3aa: ASSLTPGGTEAF
j_gene: TRBJ1-2; v_gene: TRBV28; CDR3aa: ASSFRSANYGYT
j_gene: TRBJ1-1; v_gene: TRBV6-1; CDR3aa: ASSVGVNTEAF
j_gene: TRBJ1-5; v_gene: TRBV12-3/TRBV12-4; CDR3aa: ASSFRRGGQPQH
j_gene: TRBJ1-2; v_gene: TRBV10-2; CDR3aa: ATNQGHFYGYT
j_gene: TRBJ2-5; v_gene: TRBV5-1; CDR3aa: ASSLGRTSGQETQY
j_gene: TRBJ2-7; v_gene: TRBV6-5; CDR3aa: ASSYLLTSGRAEQY
j_gene: TRBJ1-2; v_gene: TRBV6-5; CDR3aa: ASSYSNGGFYT
j_gene: TRBJ2-7; v_gene: TRBV7-8; CDR3aa: ASSLEGQRFYEQY
j_gene: TRBJ1-2; v_gene: TRBV2; CDR3aa: ASRVDRGGYT
j_gene: TRBJ2-3; v_gene: TRBV20-1; CDR3aa: SARSGGAGDTQY
j_gene: TRBJ2-3; v_gene: TRBV20-1; CDR3aa: SVLRGTDTQY
j_gene: TRBJ2-2; v_gene: TRBV7-2; CDR3aa: ASSIGDHYTGELF
j_gene: TRBJ2-1; v_gene: TRBV4-1; CDR3aa: ASSQRAPPTSGVDNEQF
j_gene: TRBJ2-7; v_gene: TRBV7-9; CDR3aa: ASSPGQAPYEQY
j_gene: TRBJ1-2; v_gene: TRBV5-1; CDR3aa: ASSWGTGMKGTEYGYT
j_gene: TRBJ1-1; v_gene: TRBV6-1; CDR3aa: ASRTGVTEAF
j_gene: TRBJ1-6; v_gene: TRBV7-2; CDR3aa: ASSPDPGVSPLH
j_gene: TRBJ2-2; v_gene: TRBV7-2; CDR3aa: ASSFVTGELF
j_gene: TRBJ2-3; v_gene: TRBV18; CDR3aa: ASSPGVSSTDTQY
j_gene: TRBJ2-7; v_gene: TRBV5-1; CDR3aa: ASSFGSNNEQY
j_gene: TRBJ1-2; v_gene: TRBV5-1; CDR3aa: ASSGDRGSYGYT
j_gene: TRBJ2-3; v_gene: TRBV20-1; CDR3aa: SARDPASGSTDTQY
j_gene: TRBJ2-2; v_gene: TRBV12-3/TRBV12-4; CDR3aa: ASSLPAGVPTGELF
j_gene: TRBJ2-4; v_gene: TRBV4-3; CDR3aa: ASSQEVSGRASAKNIQY
j_gene: TRBJ2-5; v_gene: TRBV5-1; CDR3aa: ASSLAGTQETQY
j_gene: TRBJ1-3; v_gene: TRBV7-2; CDR3aa: ASSPNNVLLGNTIY
j_gene: TRBJ2-1; v_gene: TRBV20-1; CDR3aa: SARPFGTYNEQF
j_gene: TRBJ2-1; v_gene: TRBV20-1; CDR3aa: SAATTSGRAWHEQF
j_gene: TRBJ1-2; v_gene: TRBV5-1; CDR3aa: ASSGDRGYGYT
j_gene: TRBJ1-6; v_gene: TRBV4-2; CDR3aa: ASSQDPGQGYSPLH
j_gene: TRBJ1-6; v_gene: TRBV20-1; CDR3aa: SATGGQGTDNSPLH
j_gene: TRBJ2-7; v_gene: TRBV10-3; CDR3aa: AISESSTESSYEQY
j_gene: TRBJ1-1; v_gene: TRBV18; CDR3aa: ASSPTPSMNTEAF
j_gene: TRBJ1-3; v_gene: TRBV27; CDR3aa: ASSSVFSGNTIY
j_gene: TRBJ1-4; v_gene: TRBV2; CDR3aa: ASSEARDSDQENEKLF
j_gene: TRBJ2-1; v_gene: TRBV11-2; CDR3aa: ASSLGGREQF